This TCR beta chain originates from a study of T cell responses to AZD1222 COVID-19 vaccine. Whole-study context: Timing groups of about 4 and about 12 weeks for second doses were pooled. Whole-study results and caveats: Repertoire collection took place solely once the T cell response had peaked. Clonal diversity was possibly underestimated; the donors were predominantly white British and more often female. Unmutated regions of variants are reportedly targeted by nearly half of spike-specific TCRs.

Repertoires were generated with immunoSEQ multiplex PCR, while TCRdb's copy carries only in-frame clones and drops some. The sample has approximately 260,000 clones, approximately 95% seen once. About this clone: Its antigen is not known.

V was pared by 5 bases and J by 2 bases, with 13 bases between. This CDR3 has 15 amino acids. From germline, CDR1 is SGHTA and CDR2 FQGNSA. The source of this sequence is an adult in good health. J is TRBJ2-1 and V is TRBV7-2; D gene ambiguous. The source material was peripheral blood, sampled on day 0 of AZD1222 vaccination. The CDR3 is CASSPMDLTYNEQFF. The DNA of the CDR3 is TGTGCCAGCAGCCCCATGGACCTAACCTACAATGAGCAGTTCTTC.